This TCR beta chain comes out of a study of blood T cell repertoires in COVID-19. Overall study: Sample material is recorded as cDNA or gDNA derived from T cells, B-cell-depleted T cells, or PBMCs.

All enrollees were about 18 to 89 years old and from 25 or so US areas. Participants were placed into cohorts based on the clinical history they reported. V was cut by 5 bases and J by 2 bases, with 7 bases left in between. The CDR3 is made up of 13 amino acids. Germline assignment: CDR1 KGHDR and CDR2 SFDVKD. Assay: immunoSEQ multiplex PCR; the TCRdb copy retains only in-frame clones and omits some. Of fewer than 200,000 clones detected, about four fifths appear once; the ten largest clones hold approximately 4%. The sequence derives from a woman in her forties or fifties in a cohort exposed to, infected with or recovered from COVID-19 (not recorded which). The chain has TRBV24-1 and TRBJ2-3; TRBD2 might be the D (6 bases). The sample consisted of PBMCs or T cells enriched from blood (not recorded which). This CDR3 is CATSGTITDTQYF. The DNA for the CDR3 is TGTGCCACCAGTGGGACTATCACAGATACGCAGTATTTT.